The T cell receptor beta chain described here comes from a study of blood T cell repertoires in COVID-19. Clones were read by immunoSEQ multiplex PCR, and TCRdb kept only the in-frame ones, dropping some. This table has 250,000 or so clones, roughly 90% appearing once. Trimming cost V 0 bases and J 15 bases; bases outside gene matches: 5. Germline lookup yields CDR1 DFQATT and CDR2 SNEGSKA (reference sequence). CDR3 length: 11 amino acids. The specimen sequenced was PBMCs or T cells enriched from blood (not recorded which). The V and J genes are TRBV20-1 and TRBJ2-1, with 7 positions matching TRBD2. This clonotype was obtained from a man aged 35-49 years who had been exposed to COVID-19. In DNA form, the CDR3 reads TGCAGTGCTAGAGAGGGTAGGGAGGGGTTCTTC. Residues: CSAREGREGFF.